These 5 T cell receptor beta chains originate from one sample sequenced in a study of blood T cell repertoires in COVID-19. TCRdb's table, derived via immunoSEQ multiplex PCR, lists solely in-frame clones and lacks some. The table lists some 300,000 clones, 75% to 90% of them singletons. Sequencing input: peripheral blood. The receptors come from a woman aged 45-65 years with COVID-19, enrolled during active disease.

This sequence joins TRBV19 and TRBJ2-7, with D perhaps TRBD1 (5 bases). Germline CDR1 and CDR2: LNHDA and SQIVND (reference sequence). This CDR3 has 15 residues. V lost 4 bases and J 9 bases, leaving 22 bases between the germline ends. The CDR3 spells CASSTPGDRLPSQYF. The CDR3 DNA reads TGTGCCAGTAGTACACCAGGAGACAGACTCCCCTCGCAGTACTTC.

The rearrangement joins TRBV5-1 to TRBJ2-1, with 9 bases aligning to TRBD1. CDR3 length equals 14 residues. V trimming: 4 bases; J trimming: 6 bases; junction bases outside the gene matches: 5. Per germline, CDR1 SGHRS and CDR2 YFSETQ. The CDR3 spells CASSTGTGLNEQFF. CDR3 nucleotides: TGCGCCAGCAGCACGGGGACAGGGCTCAATGAGCAGTTCTTC. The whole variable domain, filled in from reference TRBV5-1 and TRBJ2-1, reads KAGVTQTPRYLIKTRGQQVTLSCSPISGHRSVSWYQQTPGQGLQFLFEYFSETQRNKGNFPGRFSGRQFSNSRSEMNVSTLELGDSALYLCASSTGTGLNEQFFGPGTRLTVL.

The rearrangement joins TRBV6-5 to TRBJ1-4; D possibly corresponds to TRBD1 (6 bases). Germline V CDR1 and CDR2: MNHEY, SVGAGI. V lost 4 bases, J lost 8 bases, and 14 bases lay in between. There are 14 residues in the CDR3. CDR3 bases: TGTGCCAGCAGTTCAACAGGGACCAGCGAAAAACTGTTTTTT. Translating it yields CASSSTGTSEKLFF.

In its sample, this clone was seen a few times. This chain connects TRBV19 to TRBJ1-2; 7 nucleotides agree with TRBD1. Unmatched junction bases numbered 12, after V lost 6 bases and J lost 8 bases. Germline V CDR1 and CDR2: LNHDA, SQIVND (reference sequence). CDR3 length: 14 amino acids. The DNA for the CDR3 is TGTGCCAGTAGGTTCCAGGGGGATACGGGAGGCTACACCTTC. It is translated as CASRFQGDTGGYTF.

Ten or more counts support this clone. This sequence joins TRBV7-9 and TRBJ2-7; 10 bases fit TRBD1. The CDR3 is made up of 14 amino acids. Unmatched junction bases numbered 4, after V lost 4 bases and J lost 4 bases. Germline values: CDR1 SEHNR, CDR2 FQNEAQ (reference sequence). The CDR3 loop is CASSSGTGEYEQYF. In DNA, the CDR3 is TGTGCCAGCAGCTCCGGGACAGGGGAATACGAGCAGTACTTC.